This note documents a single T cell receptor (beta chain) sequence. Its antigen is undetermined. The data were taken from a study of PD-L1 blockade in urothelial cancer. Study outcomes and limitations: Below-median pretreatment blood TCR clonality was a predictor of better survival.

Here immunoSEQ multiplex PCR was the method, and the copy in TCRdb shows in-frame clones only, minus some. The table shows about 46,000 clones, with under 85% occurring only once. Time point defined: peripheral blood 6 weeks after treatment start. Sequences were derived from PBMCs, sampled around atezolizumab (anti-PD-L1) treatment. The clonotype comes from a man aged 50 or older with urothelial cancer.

The CDR3 loop is CASSPLSGHEQYF. CDR3 in DNA: TGTGCCAGCAGCCCACTGAGCGGGCACGAGCAGTACTTC. V is TRBV7-2 and J is TRBJ2-7, with D possibly TRBD2 on 6 matching bases. Trimming shortened V by 5 bases and J by 5 bases, and 13 bases separated the two germline ends. The CDR3 consists of 13 residues. Germline V CDR1 and CDR2: SGHTA, FQGNSA.